One and the same sample provided the 23 T cell receptor beta chains below, sequenced in a study of shared clonotypes between healthy human individuals. Naivety among CD8 cells was defined by CD45RO negativity and positive CCR7 selection, thereby excluding terminally differentiated effector memory CD45RA+ cells. Profiling relied on immunoSEQ multiplex PCR, and the TCRdb table lists in-frame clones only, not all of them. Altogether about 870,000 clones are present, 90% to 95% being singletons, with the ten largest covering under 30%. Sample: naive CD8+ T cells sorted from blood. The receptors originated from a young man in good health.

The V call is TRBV27, the J call TRBJ1-2, with a tentative D call TRBD1 (6 bases). The CDR3 contains 14 residues. Trimming stripped 5 bases from V and 3 bases from J, with 13 bases between. Germline CDR1 is MNHEY and CDR2 is SMNVEV (reference sequence). CDR3 sequence: CASSPQGTDYGYTF. The CDR3 nucleotides read TGTGCCAGCAGTCCCCAGGGGACGGACTATGGCTACACCTTC.

The CDR3 loop reads CSGTSSLLGEQFF. The DNA for the CDR3 is TGCAGCGGGACTAGCTCCCTCTTGGGTGAGCAGTTCTTC. J is TRBJ2-1 and V is TRBV29-1; the match to TRBD2 covers 8 bases. The V gene end was trimmed by 7 bases and the J gene end by 9 bases; junction bases not matched to a gene: 11. The length of the CDR3 is 13 residues. CDR1 is SQVTM and CDR2 is ANQGSEA in the germline V gene.

The chain carries TRBV5-8 and TRBJ1-2; D is unresolved. V was pared by 0 bases and J by 3 bases, with 9 bases between. The CDR3 length is 14 residues. Germline values: CDR1 SGHTS, CDR2 YDEGEE. CDR3 nucleotides: TGTGCCAGCAGCTTGGCCGGGTCGGACTATGGCTACACCTTC. Amino acid sequence: CASSLAGSDYGYTF.

This clone was seen a single time. The V and J genes are TRBV29-1 and TRBJ2-5, with TRBD2 matching 9 bases. Germline assignment: CDR1 SQVTM and CDR2 ANQGSEA. The CDR3 totals 15 residues. V was clipped by 8 bases and J by 5 bases; unmatched bases: 15. CDR3 sequence: CSLGAGGRIGETQYF. The CDR3 DNA sequence: TGCAGCCTTGGCGCGGGAGGGCGTATAGGGGAGACCCAGTACTTC.

This rearrangement joins TRBV7-9 to TRBJ2-7, with 14 bases that match TRBD2. Germline V gene lookup returns CDR1 SEHNR and CDR2 FQNEAQ (reference sequence). This CDR3 is built from 16 residues. V lost 6 bases, J lost 2 bases, and 6 bases stayed unmatched. The CDR3, as DNA: TGTGCCAGCAGAGGACTAGCGGGAGGCGATACCTACGAGCAGTACTTC. This encodes CASRGLAGGDTYEQYF.

The CDR3 bases are TGCGCCAGCAGCCAGGCTCAGGGGGCTGGAAATCAGCCCCAGCATTTT. Its protein product is CASSQAQGAGNQPQHF. V is TRBV4-1 and J is TRBJ1-5; 8 positions agree with TRBD1. From germline, CDR1 is MGHRA and CDR2 YSYEKL. The CDR3 loop spans 16 amino acids. Trimming cost V 3 bases and J 4 bases; bases outside gene matches: 8.

This rearrangement joins TRBV7-6 to TRBJ2-7; TRBD1 matches at 8 bases. Germline loops: CDR1 SGHVS, CDR2 FNYEAQ. This CDR3 is 14 amino acids long. V was clipped by 4 bases and J by 3 bases; unmatched bases: 5. The chain's CDR3 is CASSSADRDYEQYF. The CDR3 coding sequence is TGTGCCAGCAGCTCCGCGGACAGGGACTACGAGCAGTACTTC.

This clone was picked up one time. The chain combines TRBV9 with TRBJ2-7; D uncertain. Germline V gene data show CDR1 as SGDLS and CDR2 as YYNGEE. This CDR3 comprises 15 residues. V shed 0 bases and J shed 1 base, with 11 bases lying between them. The CDR3 DNA is TGTGCCAGCAGCGTAGGTGGTTCGGCGTCCTACGAGCAGTACTTC. This translates into CASSVGGSASYEQYF.

This clone was found a few times. This chain joins TRBV15 and TRBJ2-5; D uncertain. Germline lookup yields CDR1 LNHNV and CDR2 YYDKDF (reference sequence). This CDR3 is 14 amino acids long. Trimming took off 3 bases at V and 5 bases at J, with 13 bases between the two ends. In nucleotides, the CDR3 is TGTGCCACCAGCAGGGCATCGGCAATGGAGACCCAGTACTTC. Translated: CATSRASAMETQYF.

The J gene is TRBJ2-2, the V gene TRBV7-9; the D gene is possibly TRBD1 (5 bases). The CDR3 extends over 16 amino acids. Germline V gives CDR1 SEHNR, CDR2 FQNEAQ (reference sequence). Trimming shortened V by 2 bases and J by 1 base, and 11 bases separated the two germline ends. The CDR3 is CASSLIGHMNTGELFF. The DNA of the CDR3 is TGTGCCAGCAGCTTAATTGGACACATGAACACCGGGGAGCTGTTTTTT.

The J gene is TRBJ2-5, the V gene TRBV10-2; D is possibly TRBD1 or TRBD2 (6 bases each). In germline, CDR1 is WSHSY, CDR2 SAAADI. There are 14 residues in the CDR3. V lost 3 bases to trimming and J lost 4 bases, with 12 bases between them. The CDR3 loop is CASSDWGAGETQYF. CDR3 in DNA: TGCGCCAGCAGTGATTGGGGGGCAGGAGAGACCCAGTACTTC.

The V call is TRBV9, the J call TRBJ2-2; no firm D call. The V and J ends lost 4 bases and 4 bases respectively, with 5 bases between them. This CDR3 comprises 12 residues. Germline CDR1 SGDLS, CDR2 YYNGEE. The CDR3 coding sequence is TGTGCCAGCAGCCGATCCACCGGGGAGCTGTTTTTT. Translation gives CASSRSTGELFF.

This clone has only one observation. The chain recombines TRBV11-2 with TRBJ2-1; the match to TRBD2 covers 10 bases. There are 20 residues in the CDR3. J lost 0 bases, V lost 0 bases, and 11 bases had no gene match. The germline CDR1 and CDR2 sequences are SGHAT and FQNNGV. For the CDR3, the DNA is TGTGCCAGCAGCTTAGATGGGCTAGCGGGAGATCTAAGCTCCTACAATGAGCAGTTCTTC. Its protein is CASSLDGLAGDLSSYNEQFF.

The chain is built from TRBV28 and TRBJ2-5, with D maybe TRBD2 (6 bases). This CDR3 contains 14 residues. V lost 7 bases, J lost 1 base, and 13 bases lay in between. The germline CDR1 and CDR2 sequences are MDHEN and SYDVKM. The CDR3 sequence: CASTKGTAQETQYF. CDR3 sequence (DNA): TGTGCCAGCACCAAAGGGACTGCCCAAGAGACCCAGTACTTC.

To note about this clone: Other DNA sequences of this sample code for an identical CDR3. V usage is TRBV7-2 and J usage is TRBJ2-2; D remains unclear. The V end was cut by 1 base, the J end by 5 bases, with 5 bases between. The germline V gene has CDR1 SGHTA and CDR2 FQGNSA. This CDR3 has 13 amino acids. CDR3 region: CASSLVSTGELFF. The CDR3 DNA sequence: TGTGCCAGCAGCTTAGTATCTACCGGGGAGCTGTTTTTT.

The chain combines TRBV19 with TRBJ2-7, with a tentative D call TRBD2 (6 bases). Germline CDR1 is LNHDA and CDR2 is SQIVND (reference sequence). The CDR3 loop spans 15 amino acids. V was trimmed by 2 bases and J by 4 bases, leaving 15 bases between them. The CDR3 protein is CASSIPHGRSYEQYF. CDR3 bases: TGTGCCAGTAGTATACCCCATGGGAGGAGTTACGAGCAGTACTTC.

This chain connects TRBV27 to TRBJ1-5, with D perhaps matching TRBD1 (6 bases). The CDR3 runs 15 residues. The V gene's germline CDR1 is MNHEY and CDR2 SMNVEV (reference sequence). Trimming left V 0 bases short and J 5 bases short, with 11 bases between. In nucleotides, the CDR3 is TGTGCCAGCAGTTTATCGGGGGGCTCTTATCAGCCCCAGCATTTT. It is translated as CASSLSGGSYQPQHF.

The gene calls are TRBV29-1 and TRBJ2-3; 7 nucleotides align to TRBD2. CDR1 and CDR2 (germline): SQVTM, ANQGSEA. V lost 6 bases, J lost 2 bases, and 8 bases stayed unmatched. CDR3 length equals 14 residues. CDR3 in amino acids: CSVAGAGSTDTQYF. CDR3 in DNA: TGCAGCGTCGCGGGAGCGGGATCCACAGATACGCAGTATTTT.

The chain is built from TRBV7-2 and TRBJ2-7; 9 bases match TRBD2. The V gene end was trimmed by 5 bases and the J gene end by 2 bases; junction bases not matched to a gene: 13. The CDR3 spans 17 residues. Germline V gene data show CDR1 as SGHTA and CDR2 as FQGNSA. The CDR3 DNA follows: TGTGCCAGCAGCCCGAATTTCATACTAGCGGGCCCCTACGAGCAGTACTTC. As protein: CASSPNFILAGPYEQYF.

J is TRBJ2-7 and V is TRBV11-2; the D gene is possibly TRBD2 (7 bases). The CDR3 extends over 16 amino acids. The germline gives CDR1 SGHAT, CDR2 FQNNGV. Trimming pared 5 bases from V and 2 bases from J, leaving 19 bases between. CDR3 DNA: TGTGCCAGCAGCCGCCTCGGGGGGCTAGCTGCCTACGAGCAGTACTTC. Its translation: CASSRLGGLAAYEQYF.

The chain is built from TRBV6-1 and TRBJ2-3; D unclear. V was shortened by 10 bases and J by 3 bases, with 11 bases between the two germline ends. The CDR3 is 12 amino acids. Looked up from germline, CDR1 is MNHNS and CDR2 is SASEGT. The CDR3 region is CATAVRTDTQYF. CDR3 nucleotide sequence: TGTGCCACCGCTGTGCGGACAGATACGCAGTATTTT.

The V and J genes are TRBV12-1 and TRBJ2-5; the tabulated D call, TRBD1, remains unverified against the DNA. TRBV12-1 is termed a pseudogene. This CDR3 spans 11 amino acids. CDR3 in DNA: TGTGCCAGCAGCCCCAGGGAGACCCAGTACTTC. It is translated as CASSPRETQYF.

V and J are TRBV5-6 and TRBJ1-1; D not certain. The germline CDR1 and CDR2 sequences are SGHDT and YYEEEE. With 1 base removed from V and 6 bases from J, the gap between germline ends came to 10 bases. The CDR3 sequence is 13 residues long. CDR3 residues: CASSLWPPAEAFF. DNA for the CDR3: TGTGCCAGCAGCTTGTGGCCCCCGGCTGAAGCTTTCTTT.